The 23 T cell receptor beta chains listed next were all sequenced from one sample in a study of shared clonotypes between healthy human individuals. The table came from immunoSEQ multiplex PCR; TCRdb's copy has only in-frame clones and leaves some out. Of about 1 million clones in the sample, around 74% are singletons; the top ten hold 1.2% to 1.5%. Sample: memory CD4+ T cells sorted from blood. Subset indicated: CD45RA-negative fraction. All receptors derive from a man in his late teens or twenties in good health.

This clone came up a few times. This rearrangement joins TRBV28 to TRBJ1-2, with D uncertain. Germline CDR1 and CDR2: MDHEN and SYDVKM. CDR3 length: 12 amino acids. The V gene lost 7 bases and the J gene lost 0 bases, with 6 bases spanning the gap. CDR3: CASKDSNYGYTF. The CDR3 DNA follows: TGTGCCAGCAAAGATTCTAACTATGGCTACACCTTC.

The chain joins TRBV5-4 to TRBJ2-5; 11 nucleotides align to TRBD2. The germline CDR1 and CDR2 sequences are SGHNT and YYREEE (reference sequence). The CDR3 runs 15 residues. V dropped 5 bases and J dropped 6; count of bases not matched to a gene: 9. In DNA form, the CDR3 reads TGTGCCAGCAGTGATTTTGGGACTAGCGGAAAGACCCAGTACTTC. It specifies CASSDFGTSGKTQYF. The complete variable domain, with remaining parts taken from reference TRBV5-4 and TRBJ2-5, reads ETGVTQSPTHLIKTRGQQVTLRCSSQSGHNTVSWYQQALGQGPQFIFQYYREEENGRGNFPPRFSGLQFPNYSSELNVNALELDDSALYLCASSDFGTSGKTQYFGPGTRLLVL.

The chain has TRBV2 and TRBJ1-1, with D hard to call. V dropped 3 bases and J dropped 0 bases, with 5 bases sitting between them. There are 13 residues in the CDR3. Germline CDR1 SNHLY, CDR2 FYNNEI. The CDR3: CASSDDMNTEAFF. As DNA, the CDR3 is TGTGCCAGCAGTGATGACATGAACACTGAAGCTTTCTTT.

This sequence joins TRBV7-9 and TRBJ1-2, with 12 bases aligning to TRBD1. This CDR3 has 14 residues. Germline V lookup: CDR1 SEHNR, CDR2 FQNEAQ (reference sequence). V trimming: 4 bases; J trimming: 5 bases; junction bases outside the gene matches: 2. The chain's CDR3 is CASSSGQGAYGYTF. The CDR3 nucleotides are TGTGCCAGCAGCTCGGGACAGGGGGCGTATGGCTACACCTTC.

This chain connects TRBV5-8 to TRBJ1-1; TRBD1 is a possible D gene (6 bases). The CDR3 loop spans 13 amino acids. V dropped 2 bases and J dropped 6 bases, with 11 bases sitting between them. Germline assignment: CDR1 SGHTS and CDR2 YDEGEE. This CDR3 reads CASSLTGKSEAFF. CDR3 DNA: TGTGCCAGCAGCTTAACAGGGAAGTCTGAAGCTTTCTTT.

The chain is built from TRBV28 and TRBJ2-6; D is undetermined. Trimming shortened V by 6 bases and J by 2 bases, and 11 bases separated the two germline ends. CDR1 is MDHEN, CDR2 SYDVKM, per germline. CDR3 length: 15 amino acids. Here the CDR3 DNA reads TGTGCCAGCAGGCCTGGAAGCCCTGGGGCCAACGTCCTGACTTTC. Encoded protein: CASRPGSPGANVLTF.

This chain joins TRBV7-9 and TRBJ2-5; D is unresolved. Trimming took 0 bases from V and 2 from J, leaving 7 bases between them. The CDR3 contains 14 residues. The germline V gene encodes CDR1 SEHNR and CDR2 FQNEAQ (reference sequence). CDR3 in amino acids: CASSLAGLQETQYF. The CDR3 nucleotides read TGTGCCAGCAGCTTAGCAGGTCTACAAGAGACCCAGTACTTC.

The chain recombines TRBV5-1 with TRBJ2-2; 7 nucleotides match TRBD1. The length of the CDR3 is 15 residues. The V and J ends lost 4 bases and 7 bases, in that order; junction bases with no gene match: 10. The germline V gene encodes CDR1 SGHRS and CDR2 YFSETQ. The CDR3 loop is CASSGDRVRNGELFF. In nucleotides, the CDR3 is TGCGCCAGCAGCGGAGACAGGGTGAGGAACGGGGAGCTGTTTTTT.

The chain recombines TRBV5-6 with TRBJ1-2; D is uncertain. The CDR3 spans 15 residues. CDR1 is SGHDT, CDR2 YYEEEE, per germline. V lost 4 bases, J lost 4 bases, and 17 bases lay in between. The CDR3 bases are TGTGCCAGCAGCCCCGTAGTGGCAGGAAGCTATGGCTACACCTTC. Translated: CASSPVVAGSYGYTF.

V is TRBV6-1 and J is TRBJ2-5, with 11 bases aligning to TRBD1. The better agreement between TRBJ2-7 and the DNA end casts doubt on the J call. The CDR3 runs to 15 residues. The germline gives CDR1 MNHNS, CDR2 SASEGT. CDR3 region: CASSEQVGTGGEQYF. The CDR3 DNA sequence: TGTGCCAGCAGTGAGCAAGTCGGGACAGGGGGCGAGCAGTACTTC.

This clone was found a few times. This chain uses TRBV10-3 with TRBJ1-1, with D perhaps matching TRBD1 (5 bases). Germline lookup yields CDR1 ENHRY and CDR2 SYGVKD. Trimming pared 2 bases from V and 3 bases from J, leaving 13 bases between. The CDR3 sequence is 15 residues long. CDR3 in amino acids: CAISERTLGDTEAFF. In DNA, the CDR3 is TGTGCCATCAGTGAGAGGACACTTGGGGACACTGAAGCTTTCTTT.

This clone was seen only a few times. The chain carries TRBV28 and TRBJ1-6; unclear D gene. Between the trimmed V and J ends, which lost 6 bases and 6 bases, there was a span of 3 bases. This CDR3 spans 11 amino acids. Germline V gene lookup returns CDR1 MDHEN and CDR2 SYDVKM. CDR3 region: CASRRNSPLHF. CDR3 nucleotide sequence: TGTGCCAGCAGGCGTAATTCACCCCTCCACTTT.

The chain recombines TRBV5-1 with TRBJ2-7; possible D gene TRBD1, 6 bases. CDR1 and CDR2 from the germline V gene are SGHRS and YFSETQ. The germline V and J ends were trimmed by 1 base and 5 bases, with 19 bases remaining between them. CDR3 length: 16 amino acids. CDR3 bases: TGCGCCAGCAGCTTGACCACAGGGATCTTTCCGAACGAGCAGTACTTC. It codes for CASSLTTGIFPNEQYF. Variable domain in full (rest from reference TRBV5-1 and TRBJ2-7): KAGVTQTPRYLIKTRGQQVTLSCSPISGHRSVSWYQQTPGQGLQFLFEYFSETQRNKGNFPGRFSGRQFSNSRSEMNVSTLELGDSALYLCASSLTTGIFPNEQYFGPGTRLTVT.

The CDR3 here is CASSEGVRQPQHF. The CDR3 region has the DNA TGCGCCAGCAGTGAAGGGGTCAGGCAGCCCCAGCATTTT. The chain joins TRBV10-2 to TRBJ1-5; D is possibly TRBD1 (5 bases). The V end was cut by 3 bases, the J end by 7 bases, with 10 bases between. This CDR3 has 13 amino acids. Germline V CDR1 and CDR2: WSHSY, SAAADI.

With respect to this clone: Other DNA sequences in this specimen translate into the identical CDR3. The chain links TRBV18 to TRBJ2-2; 11 positions match TRBD1. The germline V gene encodes CDR1 KGHSH and CDR2 LQKENI. The CDR3 is 15 residues long. Trimming removed 4 bases from V and 4 bases from J; junction bases left unmatched: 2. CDR3: CASSLGQGATGELFF. The CDR3 nucleotides read TGTGCCAGCTCACTTGGACAGGGGGCCACCGGGGAGCTGTTTTTT.

The chain's CDR3 is CASTRGVKANVLTF. CDR3 nucleotides: TGTGCCAGCACACGGGGAGTTAAGGCCAACGTCCTGACTTTC. This sequence joins TRBV28 and TRBJ2-6; TRBD2 is a possible D gene (5 bases). The germline V gene encodes CDR1 MDHEN and CDR2 SYDVKM. The CDR3 is 14 residues long. Trimming left V 7 bases short and J 6 bases short, with 13 bases between.

The genes are TRBV2 and TRBJ2-7; D not resolved. V was clipped by 3 bases and J by 0 bases, with 9 bases between them. CDR1 is SNHLY and CDR2 is FYNNEI in the germline V gene. The CDR3 has 14 residues. The CDR3 DNA reads as TGTGCCAGCAGTGAGGCGGTGAGCTCCTACGAGCAGTACTTC. Protein product: CASSEAVSSYEQYF.

The V and J genes are TRBV9 and TRBJ2-2; D unclear. The CDR3 has 14 amino acids. V shed 0 bases and J shed 3 bases, with 6 bases lying between them. Germline CDR1 reads SGDLS; CDR2 reads YYNGEE. In nucleotides, the CDR3 is TGTGCCAGCAGCGTAGAGGTGGACACCGGGGAGCTGTTTTTT. This sequence encodes CASSVEVDTGELFF.

About this clone itself: The sample contains more than one DNA sequence encoding this CDR3. V and J are TRBV5-1 and TRBJ1-2; D call uncertain. CDR3 size: 13 residues. Per the germline V gene, CDR1 is SGHRS and CDR2 is YFSETQ. Between the trimmed V and J ends, which lost 2 bases and 2 bases, there was a span of 7 bases. CDR3 protein: CASSFGTNYGYTF. In DNA form, the CDR3 reads TGCGCCAGCAGCTTCGGCACGAACTATGGCTACACCTTC.

V and J are TRBV30 and TRBJ2-7; TRBD2 matches at 7 bases. V shed 0 bases, J shed 0 bases, and the junction held 8 bases outside the gene matches. CDR1 GTSNPN and CDR2 SVGIG come from the germline V gene (reference sequence). CDR3 length: 16 amino acids. As DNA, the CDR3 is TGTGCCTGGAGTGTCCTGTCTAGCGGTTTCTCCTACGAGCAGTACTTC. Protein product: CAWSVLSSGFSYEQYF.

The V call is TRBV5-1, the J call TRBJ1-1, with 11 bases lining up with TRBD1. Unmatched junction bases numbered 2, after V lost 0 bases and J lost 4 bases. Germline assignment: CDR1 SGHRS and CDR2 YFSETQ. The CDR3 consists of 15 residues. The CDR3 sequence is CASSLGGTGGTEAFF. In nucleotides, the CDR3 is TGCGCCAGCAGCTTGGGAGGGACAGGGGGCACTGAAGCTTTCTTT.

The V call is TRBV18, the J call TRBJ2-3, with D uncertain. This CDR3 region has 13 residues. Deletions cut 3 bases from V and 3 bases from J, with 7 bases between. Germline V gene lookup returns CDR1 KGHSH and CDR2 LQKENI. The CDR3 loop reads CASSPGETDTQYF. The CDR3 DNA is TGTGCCAGCTCACCGGGTGAGACAGATACGCAGTATTTT.

This chain connects TRBV15 to TRBJ1-4; D remains unclear. The germline V gene has CDR1 LNHNV and CDR2 YYDKDF (reference sequence). V dropped 0 bases and J dropped 4 bases, with 15 bases sitting between them. The CDR3 sequence is 17 residues long. The CDR3 nucleotides are TGTGCCACCAGCAGAGATGTGAGGGTTCTAAGTAATGAAAAACTGTTTTTT. It translates to CATSRDVRVLSNEKLFF.